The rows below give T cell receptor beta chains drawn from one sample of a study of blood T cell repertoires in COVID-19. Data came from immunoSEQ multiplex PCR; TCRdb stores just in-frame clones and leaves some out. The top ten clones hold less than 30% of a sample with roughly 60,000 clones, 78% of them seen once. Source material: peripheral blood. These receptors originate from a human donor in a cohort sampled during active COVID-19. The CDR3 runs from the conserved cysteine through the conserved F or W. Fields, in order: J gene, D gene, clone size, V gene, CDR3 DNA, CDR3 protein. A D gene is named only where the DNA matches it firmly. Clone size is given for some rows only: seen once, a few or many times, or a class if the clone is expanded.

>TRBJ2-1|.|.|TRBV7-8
TGTGCCAGCAGCTTAGAAGCGGGCCGGGGGAATGAGCAGTTCTTC
CASSLEAGRGNEQFF
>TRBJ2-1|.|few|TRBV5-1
TGCGCCAGCAGTTGGGGGGGCAGCTCCTACAATGAGCAGTTCTTC
CASSWGGSSYNEQFF
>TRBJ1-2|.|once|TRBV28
TGTGCCAGCAGTTTATGGTCCAGGGGCTACACCTTC
CASSLWSRGYTF
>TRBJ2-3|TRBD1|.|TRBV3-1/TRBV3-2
TGTGCCAGCAGCCCCGGGACAGGGGACACGCAGTATTTT
CASSPGTGDTQYF
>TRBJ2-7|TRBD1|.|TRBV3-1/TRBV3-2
TGTGCCAGCAGCCACAAACCGGGACAGGGTTTGTACGAGCAGTACTTC
CASSHKPGQGLYEQYF
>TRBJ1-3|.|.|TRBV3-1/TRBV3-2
TGTGCCAGCAGCCAACGTGGACAAGTTGGAAACACCATATATTTT
CASSQRGQVGNTIYF
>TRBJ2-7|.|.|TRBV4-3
TGCGCCAGCAGTCTAGGGGGGGGCGAGCAGTACTTC
CASSLGGGEQYF
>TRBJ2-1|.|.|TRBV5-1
TGCGCCAGCAGCTTGCAGCAGGGTAACAATGAGCAGTTCTTC
CASSLQQGNNEQFF
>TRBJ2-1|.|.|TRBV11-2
TGTGCCAGCAGCTTAGATTCGGTGTGGGGCGGCTCCTACAATGAGCAGTTCTTC
CASSLDSVWGGSYNEQFF
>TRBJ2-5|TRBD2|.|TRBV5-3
TGTGCCAGAAGCTTGAGAAGAAGCGGGGACTTTGGAGAGACCCAGTACTTC
CARSLRRSGDFGETQYF
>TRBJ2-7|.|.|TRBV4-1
TGCGCCAGCAGCCCAGAATCGGGAAGGAGATTATACGAGCAGTACTTC
CASSPESGRRLYEQYF
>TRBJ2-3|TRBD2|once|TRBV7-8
TGTGCCAGCAGCTTAGAGTACCCGCTAGCGGGCACTTCAGATACGCAGTATTTT
CASSLEYPLAGTSDTQYF
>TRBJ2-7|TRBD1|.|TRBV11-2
TGTGCCAGCAGTGGGCCGGGACAGAGGTACTACGAGCAGTACTTC
CASSGPGQRYYEQYF
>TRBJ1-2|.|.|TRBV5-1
TGCGCCAGCAGGGAGGGCCAAAACTATGGCTACACCTTC
CASREGQNYGYTF
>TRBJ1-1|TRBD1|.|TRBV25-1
TGTGCCAGCAGGGGGACAGGGTTACGGAACACTGAAGCTTTCTTT
CASRGTGLRNTEAFF
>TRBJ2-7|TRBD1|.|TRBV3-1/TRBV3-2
TGTGCCAGCAGCCCCGGACAGGGTCCCTACGAGCAGTACTTC
CASSPGQGPYEQYF
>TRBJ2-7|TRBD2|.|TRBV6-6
TGTGCCAGCAGTTACTTCGCTAGCGGGAGTTCCGAGCAGTACTTC
CASSYFASGSSEQYF
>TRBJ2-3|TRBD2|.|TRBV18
TGTGCCAGCTCACCTCGCAGCGGGGCCACAGATACGCAGTATTTT
CASSPRSGATDTQYF